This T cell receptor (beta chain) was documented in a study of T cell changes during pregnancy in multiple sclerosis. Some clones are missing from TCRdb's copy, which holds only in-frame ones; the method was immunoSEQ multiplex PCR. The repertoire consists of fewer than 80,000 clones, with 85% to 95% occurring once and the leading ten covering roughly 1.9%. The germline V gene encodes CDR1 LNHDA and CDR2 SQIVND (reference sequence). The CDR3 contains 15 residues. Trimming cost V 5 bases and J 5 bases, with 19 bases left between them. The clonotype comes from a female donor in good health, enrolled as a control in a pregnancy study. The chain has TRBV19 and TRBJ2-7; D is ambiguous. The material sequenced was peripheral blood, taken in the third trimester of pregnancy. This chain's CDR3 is CASSLLSGRTHEQYF. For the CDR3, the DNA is TGTGCCAGTAGTCTCCTGTCTGGGCGAACCCACGAGCAGTACTTC.